This T cell receptor beta chain comes out of a study of OX40 agonist ivuxolimab in advanced cancers. The study's findings and limits: Averaging showed that CD8+ T cells had more expanded clones than CD4+ did. Both blood CD4+ and CD8+ T cells showed clonal growth by week 6 at 0.1 to 3.0 mg/kg.

Concerning this clone itself: What it binds is unknown.

Profiling relied on immunoSEQ multiplex PCR, and the TCRdb table lists in-frame clones only, not all of them. The table lists approximately 100,000 clones, more than 85% of them singletons. V dropped 0 bases and J dropped 7 bases, with 10 bases sitting between them. CDR1 and CDR2 from the germline V gene are SGHTA and FQGNSA. This CDR3 has 13 amino acids. The sample here was CD4+ or CD8+ T cells sorted from blood, taken in a trial of the OX40 agonist ivuxolimab. The TCR was taken from an adult with an advanced solid tumor such as melanoma, head and neck, liver or kidney cancer. The chain couples TRBV7-2 to TRBJ2-7; D might be TRBD1 (5 bases). The CDR3: CASSLAAGQEQYF. CDR3 nucleotides: TGTGCCAGCAGCTTAGCAGCAGGGCAGGAGCAGTACTTC.